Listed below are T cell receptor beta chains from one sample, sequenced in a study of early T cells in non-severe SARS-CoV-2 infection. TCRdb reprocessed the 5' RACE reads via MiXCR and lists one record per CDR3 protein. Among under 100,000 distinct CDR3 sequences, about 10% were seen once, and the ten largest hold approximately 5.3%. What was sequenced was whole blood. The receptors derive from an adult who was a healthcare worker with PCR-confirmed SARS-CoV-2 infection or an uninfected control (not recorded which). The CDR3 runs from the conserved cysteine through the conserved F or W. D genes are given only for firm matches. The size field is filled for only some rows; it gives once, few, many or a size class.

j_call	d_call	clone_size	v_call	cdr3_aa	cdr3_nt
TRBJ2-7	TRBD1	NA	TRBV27	CASGTEIYEQYF	TGTGCCAGCGGGACAGAGATCTACGAGCAGTACTTC
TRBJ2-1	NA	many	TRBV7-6	CASSLIAGPYNEQFF	TGTGCCAGCAGCTTAATTGCGGGACCCTACAATGAGCAGTTCTTC
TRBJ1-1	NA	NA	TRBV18	CASSLTDSRNTEAFF	TGTGCCAGCTCTCTAACAGACAGCAGGAACACTGAAGCTTTCTTT
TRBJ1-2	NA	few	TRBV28	CASSFNRARDGYTF	TGTGCCAGCAGTTTCAACAGGGCCAGGGATGGCTACACCTTC
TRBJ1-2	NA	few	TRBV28	CASEGGTDLNYGYTF	TGTGCCAGCGAGGGTGGGACTGACCTTAACTATGGCTACACCTTC
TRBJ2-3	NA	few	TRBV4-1	CASSQPVDTQYF	TGCGCCAGCAGCCAACCGGTAGATACGCAGTATTTT
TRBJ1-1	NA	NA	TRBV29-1	CSVALQGNTEAFF	TGCAGCGTAGCTTTACAGGGGAACACTGAAGCTTTCTTT
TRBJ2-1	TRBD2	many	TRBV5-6	CASSLVAGGHNEQFF	TGTGCCAGCAGCTTGGTAGCGGGAGGACACAATGAGCAGTTCTTC
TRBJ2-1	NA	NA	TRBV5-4	CASSLPTSLEFF	TGTGCCAGCAGCTTGCCTACTAGTTTAGAGTTCTTC
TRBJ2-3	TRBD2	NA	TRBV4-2	CASSQDQGSGLDTQYF	TGTGCCAGCAGCCAAGATCAGGGTAGCGGGTTAGATACGCAGTATTTT
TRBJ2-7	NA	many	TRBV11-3	CASSFGVSYEQYF	TGTGCCAGCAGCTTCGGCGTTTCCTACGAGCAGTACTTC
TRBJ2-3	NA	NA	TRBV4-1	CASSQEDSRPGTDTQYF	TGCGCCAGCAGCCAAGAGGACTCACGTCCCGGCACAGATACGCAGTATTTT
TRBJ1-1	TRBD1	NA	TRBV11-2	CASSLPRRGQTEAFF	TGTGCCAGCAGCTTACCCCGCAGGGGGCAAACTGAAGCTTTCTTT
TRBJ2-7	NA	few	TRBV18	CASSPIRPSYEQYF	TGTGCCAGCTCACCTATTCGACCATCCTACGAGCAGTACTTC
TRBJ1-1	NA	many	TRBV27	CASSLSPRGTEAFF	TGTGCCAGCAGTTTATCCCCGAGAGGCACTGAAGCTTTCTTT
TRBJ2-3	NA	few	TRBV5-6	CASSLPDPGTQYF	TGTGCCAGCAGCTTGCCGGATCCGGGTACGCAGTATTTT